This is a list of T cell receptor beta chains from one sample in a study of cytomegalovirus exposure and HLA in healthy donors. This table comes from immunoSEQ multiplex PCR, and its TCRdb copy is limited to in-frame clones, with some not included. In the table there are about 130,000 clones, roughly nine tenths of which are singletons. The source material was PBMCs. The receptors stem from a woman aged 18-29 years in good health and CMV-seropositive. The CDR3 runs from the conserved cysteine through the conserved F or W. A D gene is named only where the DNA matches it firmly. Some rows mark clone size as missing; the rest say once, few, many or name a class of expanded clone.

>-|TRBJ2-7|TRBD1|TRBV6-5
TGTGCCAGCAGTGCTCCGGGACAGTCCTACGAGCAGTACTTC
CASSAPGQSYEQYF
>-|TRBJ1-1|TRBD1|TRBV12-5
TGTGCTAGTGGTTTGGACCCACCGGGACAGATAATGAACACTGAAGCTTTCTTT
CASGLDPPGQIMNTEAFF
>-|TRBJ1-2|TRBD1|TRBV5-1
TGCGCCAGCAGCTTGGTTAACAGGGGATCGGAGGGCTACACCTTC
CASSLVNRGSEGYTF
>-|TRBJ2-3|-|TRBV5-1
TGCGCCAGCAGCCCAGCGGCTAGCACAGATACGCAGTATTTT
CASSPAASTDTQYF
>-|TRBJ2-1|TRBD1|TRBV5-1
TGCGCCACTTCACCAGGGGACAGGGGTTACAATGAGCAGTTCTTC
CATSPGDRGYNEQFF
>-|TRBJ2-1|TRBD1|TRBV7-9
TGTGCCAGCAGCTTTGACAGGGGAACCTACAATGAGCAGTTCTTC
CASSFDRGTYNEQFF
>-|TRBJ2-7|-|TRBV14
TGTGCCAGCAGCCAAGATGTCTACCCCTACGAGCAGTACTTC
CASSQDVYPYEQYF
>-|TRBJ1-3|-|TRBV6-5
TGTGCCAGCAGTACTCGAAACACCATATATTTT
CASSTRNTIYF
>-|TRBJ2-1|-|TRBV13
TGTGCCAGCAGCTCGAGCTCCTACAATGAGCAGTTCTTC
CASSSSSYNEQFF
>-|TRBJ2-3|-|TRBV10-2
TGCGCCAGCAGTGCGGTAGGAGCAGATACGCAGTATTTT
CASSAVGADTQYF
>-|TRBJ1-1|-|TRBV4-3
TGCGCCAGCAGCCAAGAAGGGGCCACTGAAGCTTTCTTT
CASSQEGATEAFF
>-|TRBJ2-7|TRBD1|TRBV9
TGTGCCAGCAGCCCAGGGGGCTTGATTGGCGAGCAGTACTTC
CASSPGGLIGEQYF
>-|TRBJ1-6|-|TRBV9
TGTGCCAGCAGTGAGGAAGAGGGTTCACCCCTCCACTTT
CASSEEEGSPLHF
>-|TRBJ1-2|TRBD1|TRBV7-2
TGTGCCAGCAGCAGCCGACAGGGCCGGCTGGGCTATGGCTACACCTTC
CASSSRQGRLGYGYTF
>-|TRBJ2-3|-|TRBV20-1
TGCAGTGCTAGGTACACAGATACGCAGTATTTT
CSARYTDTQYF
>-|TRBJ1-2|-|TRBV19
TGTGCCAGTAGCCCAGGGTTTGACTATGGCTACACCTTC
CASSPGFDYGYTF
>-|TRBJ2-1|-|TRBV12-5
TGTGCTAGTGGCCGCGCCTACAATGAGCAGTTCTTC
CASGRAYNEQFF
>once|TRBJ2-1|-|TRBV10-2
TGCGCCAGCAGTGATGATCCAGGTTACAATGAGCAGTTCTTC
CASSDDPGYNEQFF
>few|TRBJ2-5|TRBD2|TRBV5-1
TGCGCCAGCAGCTTGGCCCCTAGCGGGGGCCAAGAGACCCAGTACTTC
CASSLAPSGGQETQYF
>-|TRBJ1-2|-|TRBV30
TGTGCCTGGAGTAGGGGCGGCTACACCTTC
CAWSRGGYTF
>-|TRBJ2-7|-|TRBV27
TGTGCCAGCAGCATCCGGGGTCTCGAGCAGTACTTC
CASSIRGLEQYF
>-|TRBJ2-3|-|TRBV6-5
TGTGCCAGCAGCTTACGTGGGACAAACACAGATACGCAGTATTTT
CASSLRGTNTDTQYF
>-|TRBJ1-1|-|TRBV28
TGTGCCAGCAGTTTAGTTGGCCCTGGCGGGCGGTCTCTAGCTTTCTTT
CASSLVGPGGRSLAFF
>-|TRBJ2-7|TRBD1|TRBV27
TGTGCCAGCAGTTTATCGACAGGGGACTACGAGCAGTACTTC
CASSLSTGDYEQYF
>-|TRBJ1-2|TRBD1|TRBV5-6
TGTGCCAGCAGCTTGGAGGACAGGGCGAACTATGGCTACACCTTC
CASSLEDRANYGYTF
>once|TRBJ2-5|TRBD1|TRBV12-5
TGTGCTAGTGGTTTCGACAGGGGGCAAAAGACCCAGTACTTC
CASGFDRGQKTQYF
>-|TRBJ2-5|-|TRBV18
TGTGCCAGCTCACCCGGACGGGGAGAGACCCAGTACTTC
CASSPGRGETQYF
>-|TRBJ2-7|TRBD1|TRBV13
TGTGCCAGCAGCGTATGGGACAGTCCCTACGAGCAGTACTTC
CASSVWDSPYEQYF
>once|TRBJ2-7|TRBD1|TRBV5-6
TGTGCCAGCAGCCCGGGACAGCTTCGGAACGAGCAGTACTTC
CASSPGQLRNEQYF
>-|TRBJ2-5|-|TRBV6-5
TGTGCCAGCAGTTCCATTGGGGGGATCCAAGAGACCCAGTACTTC
CASSSIGGIQETQYF
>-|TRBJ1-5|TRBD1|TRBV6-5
TGTGCCAGCAGGCTACAGGGGGCTGGTCAGCCCCAGCATTTT
CASRLQGAGQPQHF
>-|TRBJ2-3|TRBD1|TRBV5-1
TGCGCCAGCAGCCACCCCACAAGACAGGGGTACAAAGCGGATACGCAGTATTTT
CASSHPTRQGYKADTQYF
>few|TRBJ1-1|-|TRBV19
TGTGCCAGTAGTATCAGGGGAAGAGGCACTGAAGCTTTCTTT
CASSIRGRGTEAFF
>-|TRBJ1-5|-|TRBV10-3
TGTGCCATCAGTGAGGGCAGGAGGGGGCCCCAGCATTTT
CAISEGRRGPQHF